This T cell receptor (beta chain) was recorded in a study of T cell responses to AZD1222 COVID-19 vaccine. Concerning this clone itself: Its specificity is not known.

Regarding the study as a whole: In a largely white British group with more females than males, clonal diversity was possibly underestimated.

In germline, CDR1 is SGHRS, CDR2 YFSETQ. The CDR3 spans 15 residues. The V segment lost 4 bases and the J segment 2 bases; nucleotides outside the gene matches: 5. Method: immunoSEQ multiplex PCR; TCRdb's copy keeps in-frame clones and lacks some. Of approximately 200,000 clones in the sample, approximately 90% were seen once. This chain joins TRBV5-1 and TRBJ2-3, with TRBD2 matching 9 bases. The clonotype originates from an adult who received the AZD1222 COVID-19 vaccine. Sequencing was performed on peripheral blood, taken 28 days after the second AZD1222 dose. The CDR3 DNA reads as TGCGCCAGCAGCCAGACTAGCGGTCCCACAGATACGCAGTATTTT. This encodes CASSQTSGPTDTQYF.